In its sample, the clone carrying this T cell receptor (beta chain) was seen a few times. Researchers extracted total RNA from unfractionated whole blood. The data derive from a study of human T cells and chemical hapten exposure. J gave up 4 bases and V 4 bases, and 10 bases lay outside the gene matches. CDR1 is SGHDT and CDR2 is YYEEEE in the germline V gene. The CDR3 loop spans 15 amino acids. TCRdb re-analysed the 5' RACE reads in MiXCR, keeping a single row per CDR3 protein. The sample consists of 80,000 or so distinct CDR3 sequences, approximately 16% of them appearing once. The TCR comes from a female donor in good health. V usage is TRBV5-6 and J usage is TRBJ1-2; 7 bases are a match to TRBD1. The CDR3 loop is CASSQTGAGGYGYTF. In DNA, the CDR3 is TGTGCCAGCAGCCAAACAGGGGCGGGGGGCTATGGCTACACCTTC.